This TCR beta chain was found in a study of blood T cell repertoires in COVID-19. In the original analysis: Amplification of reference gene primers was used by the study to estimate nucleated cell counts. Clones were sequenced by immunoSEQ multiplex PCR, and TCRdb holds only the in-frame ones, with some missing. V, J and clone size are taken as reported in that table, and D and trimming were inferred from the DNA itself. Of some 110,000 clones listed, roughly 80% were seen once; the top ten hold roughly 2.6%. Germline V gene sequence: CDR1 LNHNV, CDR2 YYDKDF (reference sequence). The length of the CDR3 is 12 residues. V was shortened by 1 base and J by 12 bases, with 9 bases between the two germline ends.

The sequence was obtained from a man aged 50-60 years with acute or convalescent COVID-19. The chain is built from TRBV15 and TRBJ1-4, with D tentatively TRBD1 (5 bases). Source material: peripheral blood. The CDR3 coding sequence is TGTGCCACCAGCAGAGTCTCGGGGGAACTGTTTTTT. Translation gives CATSRVSGELFF. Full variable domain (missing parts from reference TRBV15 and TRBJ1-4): DAMVIQNPRYQVTQFGKPVTLSCSQTLNHNVMYWYQQKSSQAPKLLFHYYDKDFNNEADTPDNFQSRRPNTSFCFLDIRSPGLGDTAMYLCATSRVSGELFFGSGTQLSVL.